One and the same sample provided the 20 T cell receptor beta chains below, sequenced in a study of blood T cell repertoires in COVID-19. Profiling relied on immunoSEQ multiplex PCR, and the TCRdb table lists in-frame clones only, not all of them. The sample consists of 170,000 or so clones, 75% to 80% of them appearing once. The sequenced sample consisted of peripheral blood. Receptors originate from a woman in her seventies with acute or convalescent COVID-19.

The gene calls are TRBV2 and TRBJ2-3; perhaps TRBD1 as D (5 bases). V was shortened by 6 bases and J by 1 base, with 14 bases between the two germline ends. The CDR3 length is 15 residues. Germline CDR1 reads SNHLY; CDR2 reads FYNNEI. The CDR3 DNA reads TGTGCCAGCAGGCGCATCAGGGCTGGCACAGATACGCAGTATTTT. It codes for CASRRIRAGTDTQYF.

This rearrangement joins TRBV7-2 to TRBJ2-7; D perhaps matches TRBD2 (6 bases). The CDR3 runs 15 residues. Germline V gene sequence: CDR1 SGHTA, CDR2 FQGNSA. Trimming shortened V by 1 base and J by 3 bases, and 13 bases separated the two germline ends. The CDR3, as DNA: TGTGCCAGCAGCTTAGACACAGGACTAAACTACGAGCAGTACTTC. Protein: CASSLDTGLNYEQYF.

The V gene is TRBV6-5, the J gene TRBJ1-2; TRBD1 matches 8 bases. Per germline, CDR1 MNHEY and CDR2 SVGAGI. V was clipped by 6 bases and J by 5 bases; unmatched bases: 8. CDR3 length equals 14 residues. The CDR3 reads CASSAQGARYGYTF. CDR3 nucleotides: TGTGCCAGCAGCGCCCAGGGGGCGAGGTATGGCTACACCTTC.

The V call is TRBV21-1, the J call TRBJ1-2; TRBD1 is the table's D call and was not checked against the DNA. TRBV21-1 is a pseudogene segment. CDR3 length equals 16 residues. CDR3 in amino acids: CASSKGRSGQHYGYTF. For the CDR3, the DNA is TGTGCCAGCAGCAAAGGTCGCTCGGGACAGCACTATGGCTACACCTTC.

Here the CDR3 DNA reads TGCAGCGTTCGGGTTTACAATGAGCAGTTCTTC. The encoded protein is CSVRVYNEQFF. The genes are TRBV29-1 and TRBJ2-1; no reliable D call. The CDR3 is 11 residues long. The V gene lost 5 bases and the J gene lost 4 bases, with 6 bases spanning the gap. Germline V gene lookup returns CDR1 SQVTM and CDR2 ANQGSEA.

J is TRBJ2-5 and V is TRBV9; TRBD2 agrees at 7 bases. The CDR3 sequence is 16 residues long. With 0 bases clipped from V and 5 bases from J, the junction kept 10 bases outside the gene matches. The germline V gene encodes CDR1 SGDLS and CDR2 YYNGEE. The CDR3 nucleotides are TGTGCCAGCAGCGTAGGCGTGGGACTACGTACGGAGACCCAGTACTTC. Translation gives CASSVGVGLRTETQYF.

The V and J genes are TRBV9 and TRBJ2-1; the match to TRBD2 covers 7 bases. Germline loops: CDR1 SGDLS, CDR2 YYNGEE. With 3 bases clipped from V and 6 bases from J, the junction kept 12 bases outside the gene matches. This CDR3 has 16 amino acids. DNA of the CDR3: TGTGCCAGCAGCGCCGTCGGGACTAATCAAGTCAATGAGCAGTTCTTC. Translation: CASSAVGTNQVNEQFF.

The chain links TRBV24-1 to TRBJ2-1, with D tentatively TRBD2 (5 bases). This CDR3 spans 13 amino acids. Trimming shortened V by 4 bases and J by 4 bases, and 7 bases separated the two germline ends. Germline CDR1 reads KGHDR; CDR2 reads SFDVKD. The CDR3 bases are TGTGCCACCAGTGAGCGACTATACAATGAGCAGTTCTTC. It yields the protein CATSERLYNEQFF.

The chain combines TRBV6-5 with TRBJ1-1; 10 bases agree with TRBD1. V gave up 4 bases and J gave up 10 bases; unmatched junction bases: 9. Germline CDR1 and CDR2: MNHEY and SVGAGI. This CDR3 region has 14 residues. The CDR3: CASSSGTGVRGAFF. The CDR3 nucleotides are TGTGCCAGCAGTTCCGGGACAGGGGTGAGGGGAGCTTTCTTT.

The rearrangement links TRBV24-1 to TRBJ1-5, with 7 nucleotides matching TRBD1. V trimming: 3 bases; J trimming: 5 bases; junction bases outside the gene matches: 3. CDR3 size: 14 residues. The germline V gene has CDR1 KGHDR and CDR2 SFDVKD. The CDR3 DNA follows: TGTGCCACCAGTGATGTCGACAGGGATCAGCCCCAGCATTTT. Translation: CATSDVDRDQPQHF.

The chain employs TRBV5-1 and TRBJ2-1; 14 nucleotides align to TRBD2. The CDR3 is 17 amino acids. Trimming at V came to 4 bases and at J to 8 bases, leaving 11 bases not matched to a gene. Germline V lookup: CDR1 SGHRS, CDR2 YFSETQ. The CDR3 bases are TGCGCCAGCAGCCCGGAGGGACTAGCGGGAGTCTGGGATGAGCAGTTCTTC. Protein product: CASSPEGLAGVWDEQFF. Using reference TRBV5-1 and TRBJ2-1 for the parts outside the CDR3, the full variable domain is KAGVTQTPRYLIKTRGQQVTLSCSPISGHRSVSWYQQTPGQGLQFLFEYFSETQRNKGNFPGRFSGRQFSNSRSEMNVSTLELGDSALYLCASSPEGLAGVWDEQFFGPGTRLTVL.

This rearrangement joins TRBV5-4 to TRBJ2-6, with unresolved D. V gave up 4 bases and J gave up 3 bases, with 14 bases separating them. Germline CDR1 SGHNT, CDR2 YYREEE (reference sequence). This CDR3 is built from 16 residues. In DNA, the CDR3 is TGTGCCAGCAGCAAGAGACTCGGGTATGGGGCCAACGTCCTGACTTTC. It encodes CASSKRLGYGANVLTF.

This clone came up once. A much larger clone differs from this one at a single base, so this may be a read error. Other DNA sequences within the sample encode an identical CDR3. This sequence joins TRBV2 and TRBJ2-7; D is undetermined. The germline V gene encodes CDR1 SNHLY and CDR2 FYNNEI. The CDR3 sequence is 11 residues long. V was pared by 5 bases and J by 1 base, with 3 bases between. The chain's CDR3 is CASSPSYEQYF. Here the CDR3 DNA reads TGTGCCAGCAGTCCTTCCTACGAGCAGTACTTC.

The count of this clone is one. The chain carries TRBV10-3 and TRBJ1-4; the D is unclear. This CDR3 is built from 14 residues. CDR1 is ENHRY, CDR2 SYGVKD, per germline. Between the trimmed V and J ends, which lost 0 bases and 5 bases, there was a span of 7 bases. CDR3 sequence: CAISESSRNEKLFF. CDR3 DNA sequence: TGTGCCATCAGTGAGTCTTCCCGGAATGAAAAACTGTTTTTT.

The gene calls are TRBV7-3 and TRBJ2-1; TRBD1 aligns across 10 bases. V gave up 2 bases and J gave up 6 bases; unmatched junction bases: 10. The germline CDR1 and CDR2 sequences are SGHTA and FQGTGA. The CDR3 runs to 17 residues. CDR3 protein: CASSLYESGQGFNEQFF. The CDR3 coding sequence is TGTGCCAGCAGCTTATATGAATCGGGACAGGGGTTCAATGAGCAGTTCTTC.

This clone was recorded a few times. The chain links TRBV30 to TRBJ1-1; no clear D gene. CDR3 length: 15 amino acids. In germline, CDR1 is GTSNPN, CDR2 SVGIG (reference sequence). Trimming took off 2 bases at V and 4 bases at J, with 17 bases between the two ends. The CDR3 DNA is TGTGCCTGGAGTCTCCTCTATGGAGGGAGCACTGAAGCTTTCTTT. The encoded protein is CAWSLLYGGSTEAFF.

V is TRBV6-2 or TRBV6-3 and J is TRBJ1-3; 10 nucleotides line up with TRBD1. V was pared by 0 bases and J by 4 bases, with 9 bases of the junction left unmatched. Germline V gives CDR1 MNHEY, CDR2 SVGEGT. The length of the CDR3 is 18 residues. CDR3 residues: CASSYSRTGGIRGNTIYF. In nucleotides, the CDR3 is TGTGCCAGCAGTTACTCCCGGACAGGGGGTATACGAGGAAACACCATATATTTT.

The chain recombines TRBV19 with TRBJ1-5, with a weak D call TRBD1 (5 bases). The CDR3 is 16 residues long. Per the germline V gene, CDR1 is LNHDA and CDR2 is SQIVND (reference sequence). V lost 1 base and J lost 2, with 12 bases in between. CDR3 nucleotide sequence: TGTGCCAGTAGTATAGCCCCAGGGCATGGCAATCAGCCCCAGCATTTT. Its protein is CASSIAPGHGNQPQHF.

The rearrangement joins TRBV6-5 to TRBJ1-2; 8 bases line up with TRBD1. The length of the CDR3 is 14 residues. Trimming removed 6 bases from V and 4 bases from J; junction bases left unmatched: 7. Germline loops: CDR1 MNHEY, CDR2 SVGAGI. The DNA for the CDR3 is TGTGCCAGCAGCCAACAGGGGGGGAGCTATGGCTACACCTTC. This sequence encodes CASSQQGGSYGYTF.

The rearrangement joins TRBV7-3 to TRBJ1-2; possibly TRBD1 for D (5 bases). Per the germline V gene, CDR1 is SGHTA and CDR2 is FQGTGA. This CDR3 has 15 residues. The V and J ends lost 1 base and 5 bases respectively, with 14 bases between them. The CDR3 DNA reads as TGTGCCAGCAGCTTAAGGGCAGGGCCTGAATATGGCTACACCTTC. Translated: CASSLRAGPEYGYTF.